The entry below gives a single TCR beta chain sequence along with its context. Sequencing used immunoSEQ multiplex PCR; TCRdb keeps in-frame clones, though not all of them. The table has around 93,000 clones, approximately 81% seen once; the top ten hold around 4.4%. The sample belongs to a study of blood T cell repertoires in COVID-19. The source of this sequence is a man in his sixties with acute or convalescent COVID-19. What was sequenced was peripheral blood.

The CDR3 coding sequence is TGTGCCAGCAGCCAAGATCGGGGAACAGATACGCAGTATTTT. Translating gives CASSQDRGTDTQYF. The chain recombines TRBV4-2 with TRBJ2-3; TRBD2 is a possible D gene (5 bases). This CDR3 has 14 residues. Germline V gene data show CDR1 as LGHNA and CDR2 as YNFKEQ. The ends were cut back, 0 bases at V and 3 bases at J, with 7 bases in the middle.